The present T cell receptor (beta chain) was sequenced within a study of T-cell reconstitution after alpha-beta-depleted transplantation in children. This clonotype has ten or more counts. Its antigen is as yet unknown. Germline CDR1 reads DFQATT; CDR2 reads SNEGSKA (reference sequence). The CDR3 has 17 residues. V was trimmed by 2 bases and J by 0 bases, leaving 16 bases between them. Study outcomes and limitations: At one year after transplant, newly produced T cells mostly accounted for T-cell counts and diversity. Reportedly, roughly two months post-transplant, alpha-beta T cells arose from several hundred expanded graft clones. Surviving recipient T cells and thymic progenitors underlay high day-60 TCRbeta diversity in some patients.

Researchers prepared the TCRbeta library using unique molecular identifiers, the study reports. Using its own MiXCR run on the PCR reads, TCRdb lists one record per CDR3 protein. The sample contains approximately 99,000 distinct CDR3 sequences, around 6.4% of which appear only once. The receptor was derived from a male patient between 2 and 10 years old who had a stem cell transplant for acute lymphoblastic leukemia, so the T cells may come from the graft donor. Sample: PBMCs, mostly from graft donor cells, taken 360 days after TCRalphabeta/CD19-depleted stem cell transplant. The chain couples TRBV20-1 to TRBJ2-2; a weak D match, TRBD1 (6 bases). CDR3 in DNA: TGCAGTGCTAGACCCTCAGGGGCAGAATCGAACACCGGGGAGCTGTTTTTT. Translation: CSARPSGAESNTGELFF.